This T cell receptor (beta chain) was recorded in a study of blood T cell repertoires in COVID-19. The wider study: T cells, B-cell-depleted T cells, or PBMCs provided the cDNA or gDNA that served as material.

The CDR3 has 14 residues. Between the trimmed V and J ends, which lost 2 bases and 5 bases, there was a span of 10 bases. Germline CDR1 and CDR2: SGHTS and YDEGEE. In the original processing: By means of reference gene primer amplification, nucleated cell counts were estimated. Here immunoSEQ multiplex PCR was the method, and the copy in TCRdb shows in-frame clones only, minus some. V and J calls and clone size come straight from that table; D and trimming were deduced from the DNA. The table has about 130,000 clones, around three quarters seen once; the top ten hold 30% to 45%. This TCR was sampled from a man in his forties with active or convalescent COVID-19. The V and J genes are TRBV5-8 and TRBJ1-4, with D perhaps matching TRBD1 (6 bases). Material: peripheral blood. CDR3 nucleotide sequence: TGTGCCAGCAGCTTAACAGGGACAAATGAAAAACTGTTTTTT. Protein sequence: CASSLTGTNEKLFF. Variable domain in full (rest from reference TRBV5-8 and TRBJ1-4): EAGVTQSPTHLIKTRGQQATLRCSPISGHTSVYWYQQALGLGLQFLLWYDEGEERNRGNFPPRFSGRQFPNYSSELNVNALELEDSALYLCASSLTGTNEKLFFGSGTQLSVL.